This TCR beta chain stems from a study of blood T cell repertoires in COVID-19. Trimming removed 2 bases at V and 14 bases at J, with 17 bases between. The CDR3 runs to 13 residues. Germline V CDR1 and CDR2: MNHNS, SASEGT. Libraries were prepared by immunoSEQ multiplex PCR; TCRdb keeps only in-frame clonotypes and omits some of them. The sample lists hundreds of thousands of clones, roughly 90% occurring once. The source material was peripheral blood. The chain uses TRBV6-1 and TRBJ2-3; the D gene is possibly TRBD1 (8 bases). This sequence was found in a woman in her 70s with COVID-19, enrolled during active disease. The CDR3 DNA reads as TGTGCCAGCAGTGAACAACAGGGGGGGTCTCGGTATTTT. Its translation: CASSEQQGGSRYF.